This record covers a single T cell receptor (beta chain). In this sample, this clone turned up a few times. Its antigen is unknown. The input lacks base qualities; no much larger clone sits a single base away. These data come from a study of cytomegalovirus exposure and HLA in healthy donors (dated by TCRdb to about 2017). Background for the entire study: According to an earlier analysis of a few hundred of the donors, roughly 180 million T cells yielded 95 million to 140 million unique TCR beta sequences and 250 to 350 Gb of sequence data. An early release that covered 640 HLA-typed donors contained approximately 300 gigabases of sequencing data and approximately 85 million unique TCR sequences. Donor age, sex, ethnicity and CMV serostatus were compiled alongside the repertoire data. Class I and class II HLA loci were covered by the typing at four-digit resolution. A later genetic analysis used genome-wide SNP genotypes for about 60% of the roughly 670 donors, treating that subset as a discovery cohort. The number of typed donors differed by locus: about 629-630 for A, B, C, DRB1 and DQB1; some 500 for DQA1; 606 for DPA1; and 400 to 480 for DPB1. In an earlier analysis of roughly 600 of the donors, high-throughput TCR beta sequencing was used to judge whether each TCR beta V gene segment behaved as functional or pseudogenic. Of the approximately 370 genotyped donors, more than 75% were placed in the genetic ancestry cluster associated with self-reported Caucasian donors. The later analysis used no new phenotypic data to find candidate immune exposures, relying instead on TCR beta sequences and their occurrence across donors. Every repertoire in the discovery cohort had been generated on one and the same sequencing platform. Because of strong linkage in the cohort, five DR-DQ haplotypes were treated as single units for association and clustering. In addition to the first cohort of 666 subjects, a separate validation cohort of 120 different subjects was used. To study patterns of TCR occurrence, a later analysis re-analyzed previously published TCR beta repertoires from more than 550 donors and added high-resolution HLA genotyping. To predict cytomegalovirus infection status, the study combined high-throughput TCR immunosequencing, statistical association of individual TCRs with disease status, and machine learning. The study aimed to test whether cataloging public T cell receptors could reveal signatures of past pathogen exposure. The T cell repertoires of 666 subjects were profiled by immunosequencing and related to cytomegalovirus serostatus. Across 398 genotyped donors of the cohort, an average of roughly 250,000 unique TCR beta nucleotide sequences per donor were sequenced, and 15% to 20% of those sequences were non-productive.

Broader findings and caveats from the paper: CMV serostatus was the only immune exposure information available for the cohort. The classifier was reported to diagnose cytomegalovirus status with high specificity and sensitivity in both the original cohort and the validation cohort. The sequencing pipeline was judged likely to have produced a cluster of highly shared sequence variants as a technical artifact. While some public TCRs were present in many individuals, most TCR sequences turned up only very rarely across donors. The authors suggested that the approach could potentially be extended to other disease states and immunological phenotypes. Most CMV-associated TCR beta chains appeared to be HLA-restricted in a later analysis, and the HLA associations seemed to be driven largely by CMV exposure. Presence/absence analyses assumed roughly uniform sequencing depth across donors, an assumption that may not hold. Three of the identified cytomegalovirus-associated TCR beta chains were confirmed in vitro to be specific for cytomegalovirus antigens. Because counts were too low, roughly 16 rarely observed V segments, including chromosome 9 orphons, were excluded from the earlier analysis of under 650 of the donors. Linkage disequilibrium might explain the correlated functional status among segregating V segments, but an unknown experimental factor could not be ruled out. According to a later analysis, parvovirus B19, influenza, CMV and Epstein-Barr virus appeared linked to several top co-occurrence clusters. When HLA alleles, especially DR and DQ, strongly co-occurred, TCR associations were difficult to assign to individual alleles. In a later analysis, TCR association rates were found to vary across HLA loci, with the most associated TCRs seen for DRB1 alleles and the fewest for HLA-C alleles. A further reported finding was that TCR beta sequences accurately predicted the HLA-A and HLA-B alleles for most subjects in the first cohort. The study listed 150 to 200 TCR beta chains as associated with cytomegalovirus. In a later genetic analysis, a missense DCLRE1C variant was associated with V-gene and J-gene trimming of TCR beta chains, and the association was replicated in an independent cohort. In an earlier analysis of around 600 of the donors, most TCR beta V segments appeared in productive rearrangements about 90% or about 30% of the time, broadly matching IMGT annotations. Compared with equally common non-associated chains, HLA-associated TCR beta chains in a later analysis were more clonally expanded and had lower generation probabilities. A later genetic analysis reported fewer N-insertions in productive TCRs among donors in an Asian-associated ancestry cluster than the roughly 700-donor mean. Because HLA typing was missing for some donors at each locus, association tests included only the typed subset. Specific HLA alleles were associated with 15,000 to 20,000 TCR beta sequences at a false discovery rate of 0.05 in a later analysis. Only TCR beta chains were sequenced in this cohort, and the absence of alpha or paired-chain data limited detectable features.

Receptor libraries were prepared by the immunoSEQ multiplex PCR assay. For the multiplex PCR, a mixture combining 60 forward primers for TCR Vbeta segments and 13 reverse primers for TCR Jbeta segments was used. A multiplex PCR assay on genomic DNA amplified the CDR3 region of rearranged TCR beta genes. On the Illumina HiSeq System, the amplified TCR beta libraries were sequenced as 87-base-pair reads. Processing in the source paper ran as follows. In a later analysis, tens of millions of unique TCR beta chains were counted across the roughly 610 repertoires, and around 11 million of these chains were shared by at least two donors. Raw reads were error-corrected and collapsed into unique sequences with a nearest-neighbor algorithm that merged closely related sequences to remove PCR and sequencing errors. Alignment of CDR3 sequences to IMGT reference sequences was used to assign V, D and J gene segments. For a sequence to be retained, a match of at least six nucleotides to both a V gene segment and a J gene segment was required. Rearrangements were called productive when the CDR3 lacked stop codons and stayed in frame with V and J; all others were non-productive. CDR3 was defined by IMGT convention, running from the second conserved V-encoded cysteine to the conserved J-encoded phenylalanine. The earlier analysis of 500 to 600 of the donors excluded sequences that lacked an unambiguous match to a single V gene segment. In an earlier analysis of almost 600 of the donors, a V segment was called functional when productive rearrangements were above 56.7%, and segregating when the standard deviation between donors exceeded 5%. A statistical classification framework was built to diagnose cytomegalovirus status from the catalog of TCR beta chain sequences. A later analysis assigned V and J genes by comparing TCR nucleotide sequences with IMGT/GENE-DB human TR gene sequences. Using the TCRdist pipeline, a later analysis assigned CDR3 sequences along with most-parsimonious VDJ recombination scenarios. A later analysis defined each TCR beta chain by its CDR3 amino acid sequence plus V-gene family, and excluded reads lacking a unique V-gene family. In a later analysis, some 600 highly shared, low-generation-probability nucleotide sequences were removed to address suspected cross-contamination and a sequencing artifact. A later analysis calculated a clonal expansion index for each public chain from normalized within-repertoire ranks of inferred template counts. Generation probabilities in a later analysis came from a VDJ recombination model fitted to out-of-frame rearrangements, and those results were checked against IGoR. Hypergeometric tests were used in a later analysis to score TCR-TCR, TCR-HLA and TCR-CMV co-occurrence, with a repertoire-size bias correction applied to the TCR pairs. False discovery rates were estimated in a later analysis by permuting HLA or CMV assignments 20 times. In a later analysis, co-occurring TCRs were grouped with DBSCAN, and TCRdist sequence similarity was added when clustering was performed within HLA-allele-positive subsets. Repertoires with fewer than 30,000 or more than 120,000 public chains were left out of co-occurrence clustering, as were about 5 repertoires with anomalous nucleotide sharing. This is the immuneACCESS table as TCRdb keeps it, with only in-frame sequences that have V and J called. A part of the clones is gone; compared with another copy, unresolved V genes explain less than half, and the rest is unexplained. Clone size and the V and J calls come from that table; the DNA yielded D and trimming. This sample holds 150,000 to 200,000 clones; 80% were observed only once. 1.5% to 2% of the sample comes from the top ten.

The cohort comprised 550 to 700 healthy bone marrow donors. At the time of sampling, every cohort member was nominally healthy, though immune exposures that went unrecorded were likely present. The donor was CMV seronegative and was included in the group of about 350 seronegative cohort members. A peripheral blood sample was collected from each donor, and TCR beta sequencing was performed on peripheral blood mononuclear cells. The Qiagen DNeasy Blood Extraction Kit was used to extract genomic DNA from the blood cell samples. The receptor was isolated from a woman younger than 45 in good health and CMV-seronegative. Sequencing was performed on PBMCs.

CDR3 loop: CASRPPATGRNTEAFF. In nucleotides, the sequence is TGCGCCAGCAGACCCCCCGCGACAGGACGGAACACTGAAGCTTTCTTT. The chain joins TRBV5-1 to TRBJ1-1, with TRBD1 as a weak D call on 6 bases. According to the germline V gene, CDR1 reads SGHRS and CDR2 reads YFSETQ. Cut back by 5 bases and 1 base, the V and J ends lie 18 bases apart. Including cysteine and phenylalanine, the CDR3 has 16 amino acids. Only the CDR3 DNA stays, 48 bases, in frame from base 1.